The rows below give T cell receptor beta chains drawn from one sample of a study of T cells in localized non-small cell lung cancer. Assay used: immunoSEQ multiplex PCR; TCRdb lists only in-frame clones, some missing. The sample has a few thousand clones; approximately 25% are singletons. The sequencing here drew on lung tumor tissue, taken before any cancer treatment. All receptors derive from a man aged 35 to 69 with stage I lung adenocarcinoma. The CDR3 runs from the conserved cysteine through the conserved F or W. Fields, in order: V gene, D gene, clone size, J gene, CDR3 protein, CDR3 DNA. A D gene is named only where the DNA matches it firmly. Not every row has a clone size; where given, it reads once, few, many or a size class.

V: TRBV19
D: TRBD1
size: .
J: TRBJ2-1
CDR3: CASSTAFYRGKQFF
DNA: TGTGCCAGTAGTACGGCCTTCTACAGGGGGAAGCAGTTCTTC

V: TRBV10-3
D: TRBD2
size: few
J: TRBJ2-1
CDR3: CAISESRREDTYNEQFF
DNA: TGTGCCATCAGTGAGTCTCGGCGGGAGGACACCTACAATGAGCAGTTCTTC

V: TRBV11-3
D: TRBD1
size: .
J: TRBJ1-4
CDR3: CASGKGGTGFEKLFF
DNA: TGTGCCAGCGGCAAGGGAGGGACAGGGTTCGAAAAACTGTTTTTT

V: TRBV9
D: TRBD2
size: few
J: TRBJ2-1
CDR3: CASSVRLAGGPEQFF
DNA: TGTGCCAGCAGCGTCCGACTAGCGGGAGGGCCGGAGCAGTTCTTC

V: TRBV18
D: TRBD1
size: few
J: TRBJ1-1
CDR3: CASSPGTGDEAFF
DNA: TGTGCCAGCTCACCTGGAACAGGGGATGAAGCTTTCTTT

V: TRBV10-2
D: .
size: .
J: TRBJ2-2
CDR3: CASSGPNTGELFF
DNA: TGCGCCAGCAGTGGGCCGAACACCGGGGAGCTGTTTTTT

V: TRBV18
D: TRBD1
size: .
J: TRBJ1-1
CDR3: CASSPLIQGAEAFF
DNA: TGTGCCAGCTCACCACTGATCCAGGGGGCTGAAGCTTTCTTT

V: TRBV9
D: .
size: medium-sized
J: TRBJ2-5
CDR3: CASSVVHSGETQYF
DNA: TGTGCCAGCAGCGTAGTACACTCCGGGGAGACCCAGTACTTC

V: TRBV23-1
D: .
size: .
J: TRBJ1-4
CDR3: CASSLTTNEKLFF
DNA: TGCGCCAGCAGCCTCACAACTAATGAAAAACTGTTTTTT

V: TRBV30
D: TRBD1
size: few
J: TRBJ1-5
CDR3: CAWSRTGDGQPQHF
DNA: TGTGCCTGGAGCCGGACAGGGGACGGTCAGCCCCAGCATTTT

V: TRBV6-8
D: .
size: medium-sized
J: TRBJ1-5
CDR3: CASSYRQNQPQHF
DNA: TGTGCCAGCAGTTATCGACAGAATCAGCCCCAGCATTTT

V: TRBV18
D: .
size: .
J: TRBJ2-3
CDR3: CASSPNFGGHGEADTQYF
DNA: TGTGCCAGCTCACCAAATTTTGGAGGCCATGGGGAGGCAGATACGCAGTATTTT

V: TRBV11-3
D: .
size: medium-sized
J: TRBJ2-5
CDR3: CASSLVGSEETQYF
DNA: TGTGCCAGCAGCTTAGTGGGTAGCGAAGAGACCCAGTACTTC

V: TRBV11-3
D: TRBD2
size: .
J: TRBJ2-1
CDR3: CASSLEGLAASEQFF
DNA: TGTGCCAGCAGCTTAGAGGGACTAGCGGCCTCTGAGCAGTTCTTC

V: TRBV9
D: .
size: medium-sized
J: TRBJ1-3
CDR3: CASSVSLEGNTIYF
DNA: TGTGCCAGCAGCGTGTCCCTCGAAGGAAACACCATATATTTT

V: TRBV6-8
D: .
size: .
J: TRBJ2-3
CDR3: CASSYQRIGGADTQYF
DNA: TGTGCCAGCAGTTACCAGAGGATCGGAGGAGCAGATACGCAGTATTTT

V: TRBV11-3
D: TRBD1
size: few
J: TRBJ1-1
CDR3: CASSLLEGDSPRDTEAFF
DNA: TGTGCCAGCAGTCTGCTAGAAGGGGACAGCCCTAGGGACACTGAAGCTTTCTTT

V: TRBV10-3
D: .
size: few
J: TRBJ1-1
CDR3: CAISESRGTMNTEAFF
DNA: TGTGCCATCAGTGAGTCAAGGGGCACTATGAACACTGAAGCTTTCTTT

V: TRBV9
D: .
size: .
J: TRBJ1-2
CDR3: CASSVDGYGYTF
DNA: TGTGCCAGCAGCGTCGACGGATATGGCTACACCTTC

V: TRBV18
D: TRBD1
size: .
J: TRBJ1-1
CDR3: CASSGQGAAGTEAFF
DNA: TGTGCCAGCTCCGGACAGGGGGCGGCGGGCACTGAAGCTTTCTTT

V: TRBV9
D: TRBD1
size: few
J: TRBJ1-1
CDR3: CASSGHRGAGTEAFF
DNA: TGTGCCAGCAGCGGCCACAGGGGAGCTGGCACTGAAGCTTTCTTT

V: TRBV11-3
D: TRBD2
size: medium-sized
J: TRBJ2-7
CDR3: CASSFPGTSYEQYF
DNA: TGTGCCAGCAGCTTCCCCGGGACTAGCTACGAGCAGTACTTC

V: TRBV23-1
D: .
size: medium-sized
J: TRBJ2-1
CDR3: CASSNQEGWGNEQFF
DNA: TGCGCCAGCAGCAATCAGGAAGGATGGGGCAATGAGCAGTTCTTC

V: TRBV19
D: TRBD1
size: .
J: TRBJ1-1
CDR3: CASRRQGRNTEAFF
DNA: TGTGCCAGTAGGCGACAGGGTCGGAACACTGAAGCTTTCTTT

V: TRBV6-8
D: TRBD1
size: medium-sized
J: TRBJ2-1
CDR3: CASSYSRRGHFYEQFF
DNA: TGTGCCAGCAGTTACTCACGCAGGGGGCATTTCTATGAGCAGTTCTTC

V: TRBV7-2
D: .
size: many
J: TRBJ2-3
CDR3: CASRLNQFDTQYF
DNA: TGTGCCAGCAGGTTAAATCAATTTGATACGCAGTATTTT

V: TRBV6-8
D: .
size: few
J: TRBJ1-2
CDR3: CAAHPIQGNGGYTF
DNA: TGTGCCGCACACCCAATACAGGGTAACGGTGGCTACACCTTC

V: TRBV30
D: .
size: .
J: TRBJ1-5
CDR3: CAWSVNLVDQPQHF
DNA: TGTGCCTGGAGTGTAAACCTGGTGGATCAGCCCCAGCATTTT

V: TRBV6-8
D: .
size: few
J: TRBJ1-2
CDR3: CASSYLWGGGGSEGYTF
DNA: TGTGCCAGCAGTTACCTCTGGGGGGGAGGCGGTTCGGAAGGCTACACCTTC

V: TRBV9
D: .
size: few
J: TRBJ1-1
CDR3: CASSVGMDTEAFF
DNA: TGTGCCAGCAGCGTAGGGATGGACACTGAAGCTTTCTTT

V: TRBV6-8
D: .
size: few
J: TRBJ2-2
CDR3: CASSEARTYGELFF
DNA: TGTGCCAGCAGTGAGGCCAGAACTTACGGGGAGCTGTTTTTT

V: TRBV9
D: TRBD2
size: .
J: TRBJ2-3
CDR3: CASSVEAGGPTDTQYF
DNA: TGTGCCAGCAGCGTAGAGGCGGGAGGCCCCACAGATACGCAGTATTTT

V: TRBV10-3
D: .
size: few
J: TRBJ2-4
CDR3: CAISDGTQGDIQYF
DNA: TGTGCCATCAGTGACGGGACTCAGGGGGACATTCAGTACTTC

V: TRBV5-1
D: .
size: once
J: TRBJ2-3
CDR3: CASTASGYTDTQYF
DNA: TGCGCCAGCACGGCCTCGGGGTACACAGATACGCAGTATTTT

V: TRBV28
D: .
size: .
J: TRBJ2-2
CDR3: CASSFRLGRGGELFF
DNA: TGTGCCAGCAGTTTCCGACTAGGGCGCGGCGGGGAGCTGTTTTTT

V: TRBV6-8
D: TRBD1
size: few
J: TRBJ1-3
CDR3: CASSSNGQGSGNTIYF
DNA: TGTGCCAGCAGCTCCAACGGACAGGGCTCTGGAAACACCATATATTTT

V: TRBV30
D: .
size: medium-sized
J: TRBJ1-1
CDR3: CAWRLGGQGYEAFF
DNA: TGTGCCTGGAGGCTGGGGGGACAAGGATATGAAGCTTTCTTT

V: TRBV5-1
D: .
size: few
J: TRBJ1-5
CDR3: CASSLDAGHNQPQHF
DNA: TGCGCCAGCAGCTTGGATGCGGGTCACAATCAGCCCCAGCATTTT

V: TRBV29-1
D: TRBD1
size: .
J: TRBJ2-5
CDR3: CSGTGGGETQYF
DNA: TGCAGCGGGACAGGGGGGGGAGAGACCCAGTACTTC

V: TRBV6-8
D: .
size: few
J: TRBJ1-1
CDR3: CASSYMRGTEAFF
DNA: TGTGCCAGCAGTTACATGAGGGGGACTGAAGCTTTCTTT

V: TRBV10-2
D: .
size: .
J: TRBJ2-7
CDR3: CASSEGGSSYEQYF
DNA: TGCGCCAGCAGTGAAGGGGGGAGCTCCTACGAGCAGTACTTC

V: TRBV7-1
D: .
size: few
J: TRBJ1-1
CDR3: CASSKTVNTEAFF
DNA: TGTGCCAGCAGCAAGACAGTGAACACTGAAGCTTTCTTT

V: TRBV19
D: .
size: .
J: TRBJ2-5
CDR3: CASSGRGTAQETQYF
DNA: TGTGCCAGTAGCGGAAGAGGGACTGCACAAGAGACCCAGTACTTC

V: TRBV29-1
D: .
size: .
J: TRBJ2-1
CDR3: CSVELVGADNEQFF
DNA: TGCAGCGTTGAATTGGTGGGGGCAGACAATGAGCAGTTCTTC

V: TRBV5-1
D: TRBD1
size: .
J: TRBJ1-5
CDR3: CASSLTGALNQPQHF
DNA: TGCGCCAGCAGCTTGACAGGGGCCCTCAATCAGCCCCAGCATTTT

V: TRBV30
D: TRBD1
size: few
J: TRBJ1-1
CDR3: CAWRRPGTGRTEAFF
DNA: TGTGCCTGGAGGAGGCCCGGGACAGGGAGGACTGAAGCTTTCTTT

V: TRBV11-3
D: TRBD2
size: medium-sized
J: TRBJ2-3
CDR3: CASSSAGGGIPQYF
DNA: TGTGCCAGCAGCTCTGCGGGCGGGGGAATTCCGCAGTATTTT

V: TRBV25-1
D: TRBD2
size: .
J: TRBJ2-3
CDR3: CASSDHRTSGSEDTQYF
DNA: TGTGCCAGCAGTGACCACCGGACTAGCGGGAGTGAAGATACGCAGTATTTT

V: TRBV11-3
D: .
size: .
J: TRBJ1-1
CDR3: CASSFSRVSAEAFF
DNA: TGTGCCAGCAGCTTTTCAAGGGTCAGCGCTGAAGCTTTCTTT

V: TRBV6-8
D: .
size: .
J: TRBJ1-2
CDR3: CASKYSAGGYYGYTF
DNA: TGTGCCAGCAAGTATTCCGCGGGGGGATACTATGGCTACACCTTC

V: TRBV30
D: TRBD1
size: .
J: TRBJ1-3
CDR3: CAWSPGTGGNTIYF
DNA: TGTGCCTGGAGTCCGGGGACAGGCGGAAACACCATATATTTT

V: TRBV30
D: .
size: .
J: TRBJ2-7
CDR3: CAWSVKIESYEQYF
DNA: TGTGCCTGGAGTGTAAAGATAGAGAGCTACGAGCAGTACTTC

V: TRBV4-3
D: TRBD1
size: .
J: TRBJ1-5
CDR3: CASSRERQGPNQPQHF
DNA: TGCGCCAGCAGCCGAGAAAGACAGGGACCGAATCAGCCCCAGCATTTT

V: TRBV23-1
D: TRBD2
size: .
J: TRBJ2-7
CDR3: CASSQDPGLAVSYEQYF
DNA: TGCGCCAGCAGTCAAGACCCGGGACTAGCGGTATCCTACGAGCAGTACTTC

V: TRBV29-1
D: .
size: .
J: TRBJ2-7
CDR3: CSVETRGFVYEQYF
DNA: TGCAGCGTTGAAACGAGGGGCTTTGTGTACGAGCAGTACTTC

V: TRBV18
D: .
size: .
J: TRBJ2-3
CDR3: CASSPSTDTQYF
DNA: TGTGCCAGCTCACCCAGCACAGATACGCAGTATTTT

V: TRBV9
D: .
size: few
J: TRBJ2-3
CDR3: CASSVKGTDTQYF
DNA: TGTGCCAGCAGCGTTAAGGGCACAGATACGCAGTATTTT

V: TRBV9
D: .
size: .
J: TRBJ1-3
CDR3: CASSVASYSGNTIYF
DNA: TGTGCCAGCAGCGTAGCAAGTTACTCTGGAAACACCATATATTTT